This T cell receptor beta chain was sequenced during a study of PD-1 blockade in classical Hodgkin lymphoma. Study at large: Intravenous nivolumab at 3 mg/kg was given to patients every 2 weeks. Study-wide points: Diversity similar to that of newly diagnosed patients was seen at baseline in complete responders. Although disease activity or prior therapy may be involved, causes of the repertoire differences remain undefined. Significant TCR diversity gains by C4D1 occurred in CD4+ but not CD8+ cells.

Trimming pared 2 bases from V and 0 bases from J, leaving 10 bases between. The germline V gene has CDR1 ENHRY and CDR2 SYGVKD. The CDR3 is 16 residues long. Repertoires were generated with immunoSEQ multiplex PCR, while TCRdb's copy carries only in-frame clones and drops some. The sample holds approximately 52,000 clones, approximately 86% seen once. Concerning this clone: What it binds is unknown.

Described time point: cycle 4 day 1 (C4D1), after more than five weeks of nivolumab. There was relapse after autologous stem cell transplantation in every patient, and there was variation in brentuximab vedotin exposure. The material was peripheral blood mononuclear cells (PBMCs), obtained before the fourth cycle of nivolumab. This chain joins TRBV10-3 and TRBJ1-4; no firm D call. The TCR comes from a human donor with classical Hodgkin lymphoma. The CDR3 nucleotides read TGTGCCATCAGTGAGACCAGCAAAGCAACTAATGAAAAACTGTTTTTT. It is translated as CAISETSKATNEKLFF.